This T cell receptor beta chain is from a study of shared clonotypes between healthy human individuals. Study-wide context: Per donor, three plates held CD4 naive cells, three held CD4 memory, two held CD8 naive and one held CD8 memory. General study results and limits: Estimated clonotype richness was generally higher in naive than memory subsets.

A remark on this clone: Its target is unknown.

Adult donors, all healthy and HIV-negative, had no recent acute infections or vaccinations. V gave up 4 bases and J gave up 5 bases; unmatched junction bases: 12. CDR1 is GTSNPN and CDR2 is SVGIG in the germline V gene (reference sequence). The CDR3 contains 15 residues. Clones were read by immunoSEQ multiplex PCR, and TCRdb kept only the in-frame ones, dropping some. The profile covers about 320,000 clones, with around 87% appearing a single time and 15% to 20% taken by the ten largest. V usage is TRBV30 and J usage is TRBJ1-2; 8 bases align to TRBD1. The clonotype was recovered from a man younger than 35 in good health. Sequencing was performed on memory CD8+ T cells sorted from blood. As for subset: CD45RO+ cells pooled with CCR7-negative TemRA cells. This CDR3 reads CAWTHTGGSGYGYTF. The CDR3 nucleotides are TGTGCCTGGACACATACAGGGGGGTCTGGGTATGGCTACACCTTC.